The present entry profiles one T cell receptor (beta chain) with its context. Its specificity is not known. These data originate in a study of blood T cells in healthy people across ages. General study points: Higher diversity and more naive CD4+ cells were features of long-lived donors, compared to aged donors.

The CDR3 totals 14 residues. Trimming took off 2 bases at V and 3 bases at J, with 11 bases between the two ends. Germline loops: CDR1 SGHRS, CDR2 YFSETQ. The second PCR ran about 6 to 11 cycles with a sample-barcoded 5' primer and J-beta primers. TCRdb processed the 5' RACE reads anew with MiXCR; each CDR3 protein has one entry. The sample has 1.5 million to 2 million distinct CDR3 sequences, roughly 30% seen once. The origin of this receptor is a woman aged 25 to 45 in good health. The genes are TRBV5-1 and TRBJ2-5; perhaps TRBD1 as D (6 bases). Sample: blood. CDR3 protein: CASSLVDREETQYF. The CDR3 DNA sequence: TGCGCCAGCAGCTTAGTGGACAGAGAAGAGACCCAGTACTTC.